The 8 T cell receptor beta chains below all came from one sample that was sequenced in a study of control samples from healthy donors and cancer patients. Produced via immunoSEQ multiplex PCR; TCRdb's table is partial and in-frame only. The repertoire has about 170,000 clones, 91% of them found once; the top ten carry over 1.2%. The sequenced material came from blood. These receptors were collected from a woman between 25 and 40 years old in good health.

This clone was counted once. The gene calls are TRBV6-5 and TRBJ2-2; D might be TRBD1 (7 bases). The CDR3 spans 16 residues. Between the trimmed V and J ends, which lost 2 bases and 3 bases, there was a span of 13 bases. Germline V gene data show CDR1 as MNHEY and CDR2 as SVGAGI. Written as DNA, the CDR3 is TGTGCCAGCAGTTACCAGGGGGGTAGTTACACCGGGGAGCTGTTTTTT. As protein: CASSYQGGSYTGELFF.

This chain connects TRBV6-5 to TRBJ1-3; D gene unclear. Germline loops: CDR1 MNHEY, CDR2 SVGAGI. The CDR3 extends over 14 amino acids. V was trimmed by 2 bases and J by 0 bases, leaving 5 bases between them. In DNA, the CDR3 is TGTGCCAGCAGTTACGGGGACTCTGGAAACACCATATATTTT. It specifies CASSYGDSGNTIYF.

This chain joins TRBV6-4 and TRBJ2-2; 7 nucleotides match TRBD1. Looked up from germline, CDR1 is MRHNA and CDR2 is SNTAGT. This CDR3 spans 14 amino acids. V shed 5 bases, J shed 4 bases, and the junction held 4 bases outside the gene matches. Here the CDR3 reads CASSSTGSTGELFF. Here the CDR3 DNA reads TGTGCCAGCAGTTCGACAGGGTCCACCGGGGAGCTGTTTTTT.

This clone was observed a single time. This chain joins TRBV6-6 and TRBJ1-5; D unclear. Trimming stripped 5 bases from V and 3 bases from J, with 5 bases between. Germline CDR1 is MNHNY and CDR2 is SVGAGI (reference sequence). The CDR3 has 12 amino acids. CDR3 nucleotide sequence: TGTGCCAGCAGTAGTCCCAATCAGCCCCAGCATTTT. It yields the protein CASSSPNQPQHF.

The rearrangement uses TRBV28 and TRBJ1-5; TRBD1 aligns across 7 bases. The V gene's germline CDR1 is MDHEN and CDR2 SYDVKM. This CDR3 is 15 amino acids long. Trimming cost V 2 bases and J 3 bases; bases outside gene matches: 4. Here the CDR3 reads CASSLVTGHNQPQHF. DNA of the CDR3: TGTGCCAGCAGTTTAGTGACAGGGCACAATCAGCCCCAGCATTTT. Together with reference TRBV28 and TRBJ1-5, the CDR3 gives the full variable domain: DVKVTQSSRYLVKRTGEKVFLECVQDMDHENMFWYRQDPGLGLRLIYFSYDVKMKEKGDIPEGYSVSREKKERFSLILESASTNQTSMYLCASSLVTGHNQPQHFGDGTRLSIL.

V usage is TRBV6-4 and J usage is TRBJ2-2; D is ambiguous. The CDR3 covers 14 residues. V was clipped by 4 bases and J by 0 bases, with 6 bases between them. Germline loops: CDR1 MRHNA, CDR2 SNTAGT. The CDR3 reads CASSGTTNTGELFF. The DNA for the CDR3 is TGTGCCAGCAGTGGAACAACGAACACCGGGGAGCTGTTTTTT.

J is TRBJ2-3 and V is TRBV5-1; D remains unclear. With 6 bases removed from V and 2 bases from J, the gap between germline ends came to 10 bases. The CDR3 extends over 13 amino acids. Germline lookup yields CDR1 SGHRS and CDR2 YFSETQ. The CDR3 DNA reads TGCGCCAGCACCCTGCAGCCCACAGATACGCAGTATTTT. It yields the protein CASTLQPTDTQYF.

The V gene is TRBV11-3, the J gene TRBJ1-2; the match to TRBD1 covers 10 bases. The germline gives CDR1 SGHNT, CDR2 YENEEA. The V segment lost 4 bases and the J segment 5 bases; nucleotides outside the gene matches: 7. The CDR3 totals 15 residues. Here the CDR3 DNA reads TGTGCCAGCAGCTCCCGGGACAGGGGTATATATGGCTACACCTTC. Translating it yields CASSSRDRGIYGYTF.